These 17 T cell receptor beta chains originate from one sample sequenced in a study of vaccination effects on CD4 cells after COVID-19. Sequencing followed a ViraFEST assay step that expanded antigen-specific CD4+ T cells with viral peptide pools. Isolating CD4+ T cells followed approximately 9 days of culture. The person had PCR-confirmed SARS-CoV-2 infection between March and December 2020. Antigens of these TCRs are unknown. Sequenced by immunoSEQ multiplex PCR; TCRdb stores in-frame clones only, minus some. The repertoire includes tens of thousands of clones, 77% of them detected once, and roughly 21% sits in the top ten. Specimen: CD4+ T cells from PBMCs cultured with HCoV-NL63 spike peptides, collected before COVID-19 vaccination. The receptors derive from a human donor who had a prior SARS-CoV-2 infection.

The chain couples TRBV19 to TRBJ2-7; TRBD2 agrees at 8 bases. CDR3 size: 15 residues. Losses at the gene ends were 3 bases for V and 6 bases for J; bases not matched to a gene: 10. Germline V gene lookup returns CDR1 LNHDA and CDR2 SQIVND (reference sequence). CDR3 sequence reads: CASSMWSGGPGEQYF. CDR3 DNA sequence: TGTGCCAGTAGTATGTGGTCGGGGGGGCCCGGCGAGCAGTACTTC.

The CDR3 region is CASRISPQSPLHF. Written as DNA, the CDR3 is TGTGCCAGCAGAATATCGCCCCAATCACCCCTCCACTTT. The chain links TRBV6-5 to TRBJ1-6; D not certain. Trimming took off 6 bases at V and 10 bases at J, with 13 bases between the two ends. The CDR3 contains 13 residues. Looked up from germline, CDR1 is MNHEY and CDR2 is SVGAGI.

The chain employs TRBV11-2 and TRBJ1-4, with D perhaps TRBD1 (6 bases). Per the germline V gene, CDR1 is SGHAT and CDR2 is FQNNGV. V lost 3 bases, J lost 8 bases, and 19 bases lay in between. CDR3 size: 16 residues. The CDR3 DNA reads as TGTGCCAGCAGCTTCCGGGACACCCGACTCTCGGAAAAACTGTTTTTT. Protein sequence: CASSFRDTRLSEKLFF. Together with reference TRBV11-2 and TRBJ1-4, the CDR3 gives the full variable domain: EAGVAQSPRYKIIEKRQSVAFWCNPISGHATLYWYQQILGQGPKLLIQFQNNGVVDDSQLPKDRFSAERLKGVDSTLKIQPAKLEDSAVYLCASSFRDTRLSEKLFFGSGTQLSVL.

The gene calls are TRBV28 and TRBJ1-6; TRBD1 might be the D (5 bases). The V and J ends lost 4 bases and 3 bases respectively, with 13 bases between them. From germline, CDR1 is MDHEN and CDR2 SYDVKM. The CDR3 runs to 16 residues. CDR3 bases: TGTGCCAGCAGTTCACCAATGACAGACTATAATTCACCCCTCCACTTT. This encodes CASSSPMTDYNSPLHF.

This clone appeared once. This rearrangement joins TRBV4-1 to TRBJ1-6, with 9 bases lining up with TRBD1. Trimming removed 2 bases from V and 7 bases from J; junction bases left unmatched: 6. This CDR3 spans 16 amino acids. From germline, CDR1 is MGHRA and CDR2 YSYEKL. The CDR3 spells CASSQLQGARNSPLHF. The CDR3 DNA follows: TGCGCCAGCAGCCAATTACAGGGGGCGCGCAATTCACCCCTCCACTTT.

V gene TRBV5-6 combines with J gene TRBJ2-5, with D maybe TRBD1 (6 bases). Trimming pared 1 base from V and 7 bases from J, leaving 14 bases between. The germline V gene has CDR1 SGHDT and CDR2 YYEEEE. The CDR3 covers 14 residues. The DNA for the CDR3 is TGTGCCAGCAGCTTGCTCGCAGGGGTCAGGACCCAGTACTTC. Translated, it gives CASSLLAGVRTQYF.

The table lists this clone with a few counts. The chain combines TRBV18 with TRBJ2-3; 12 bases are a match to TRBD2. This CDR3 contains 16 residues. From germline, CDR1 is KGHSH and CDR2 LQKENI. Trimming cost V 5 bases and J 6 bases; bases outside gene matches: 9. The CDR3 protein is CASSTTSGSPRDTQYF. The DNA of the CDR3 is TGTGCCAGCTCAACGACTAGCGGGAGCCCCAGGGATACGCAGTATTTT.

DNA of the CDR3: TGTGCCAGCAGCTTGACAAACTCCTACGAGCAGTACTTC. Amino acid sequence: CASSLTNSYEQYF. This chain links TRBV5-6 with TRBJ2-7, with D unclear. Germline V gives CDR1 SGHDT, CDR2 YYEEEE. Trimming took off 1 base at V and 0 bases at J, with 5 bases between the two ends. CDR3 length equals 13 residues.

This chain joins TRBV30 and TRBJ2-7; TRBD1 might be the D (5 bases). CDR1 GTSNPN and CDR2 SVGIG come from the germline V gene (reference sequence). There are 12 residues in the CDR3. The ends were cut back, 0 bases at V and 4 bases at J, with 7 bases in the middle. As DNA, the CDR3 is TGTGCCTGGAGTGTCCAGGGTTACGAGCAGTACTTC. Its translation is CAWSVQGYEQYF.

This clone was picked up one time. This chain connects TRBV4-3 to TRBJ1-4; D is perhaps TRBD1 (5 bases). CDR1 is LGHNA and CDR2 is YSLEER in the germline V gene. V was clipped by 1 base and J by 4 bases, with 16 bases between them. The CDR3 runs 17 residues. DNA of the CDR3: TGCGCCAGCAGCCAAGGGGGGGATGCAAACCTTAATGAAAAACTGTTTTTT. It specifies CASSQGGDANLNEKLFF.

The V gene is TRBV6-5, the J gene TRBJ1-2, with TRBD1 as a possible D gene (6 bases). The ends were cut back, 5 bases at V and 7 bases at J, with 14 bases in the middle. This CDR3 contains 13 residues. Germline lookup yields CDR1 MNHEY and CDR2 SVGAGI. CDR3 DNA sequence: TGTGCCAGCAGTCCCAGGGGTTCCGGTGGCTACACCTTC. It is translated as CASSPRGSGGYTF.

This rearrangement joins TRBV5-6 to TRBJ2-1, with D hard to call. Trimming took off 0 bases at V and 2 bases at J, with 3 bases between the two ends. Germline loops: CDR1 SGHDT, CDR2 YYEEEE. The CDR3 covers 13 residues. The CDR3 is CASSLDTYNEQFF. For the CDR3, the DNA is TGTGCCAGCAGCTTGGACACCTACAATGAGCAGTTCTTC.

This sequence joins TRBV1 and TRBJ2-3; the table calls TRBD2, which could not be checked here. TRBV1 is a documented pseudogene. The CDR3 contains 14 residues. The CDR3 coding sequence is TGCACCAGCAGCCCGGGGGGGAGCACAGATACGCAGTATTTT. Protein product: CTSSPGGSTDTQYF.

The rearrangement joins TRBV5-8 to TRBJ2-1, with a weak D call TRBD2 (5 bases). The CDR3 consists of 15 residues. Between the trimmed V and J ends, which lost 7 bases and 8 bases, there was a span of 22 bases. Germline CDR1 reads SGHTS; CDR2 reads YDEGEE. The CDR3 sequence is CASGIGAGSAHEQFF. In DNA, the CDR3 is TGTGCCAGCGGCATTGGTGCGGGTTCCGCTCATGAGCAGTTCTTC.

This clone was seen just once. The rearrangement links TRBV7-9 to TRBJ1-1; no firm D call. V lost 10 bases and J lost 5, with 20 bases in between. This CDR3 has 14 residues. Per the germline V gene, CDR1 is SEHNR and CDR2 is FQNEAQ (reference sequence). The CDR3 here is CATTNRRTSTEAFF. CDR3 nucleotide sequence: TGTGCCACCACCAACAGACGAACATCGACTGAAGCTTTCTTT. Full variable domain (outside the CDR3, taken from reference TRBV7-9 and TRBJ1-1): DTGVSQNPRHKITKRGQNVTFRCDPISEHNRLYWYRQTLGQGPEFLTYFQNEAQLEKSRLLSDRFSAERPKGSFSTLEIQRTEQGDSAMYLCATTNRRTSTEAFFGQGTRLTVV.

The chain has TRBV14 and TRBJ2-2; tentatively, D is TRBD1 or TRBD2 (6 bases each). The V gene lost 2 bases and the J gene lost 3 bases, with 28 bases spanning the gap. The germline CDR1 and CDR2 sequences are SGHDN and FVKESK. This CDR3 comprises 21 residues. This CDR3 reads CASSQIYPGGSQKGDTGELFF. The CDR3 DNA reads TGTGCCAGCAGCCAAATCTACCCCGGGGGCAGTCAAAAGGGGGACACCGGGGAGCTGTTTTTT.

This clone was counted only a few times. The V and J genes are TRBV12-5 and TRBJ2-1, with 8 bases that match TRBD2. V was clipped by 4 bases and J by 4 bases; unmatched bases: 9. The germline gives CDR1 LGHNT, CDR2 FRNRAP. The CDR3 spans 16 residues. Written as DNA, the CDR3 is TGTGCTAGTGGTTCCAGGGCGGGGGGCGTTTACAATGAGCAGTTCTTC. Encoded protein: CASGSRAGGVYNEQFF.